This T cell receptor (beta chain) stems from a study of tumor and adjacent non-tumor tissue in lung cancer. The library came from three nested PCR rounds adapted from ARM-PCR protocols. TCRdb reprocessed the multiplex PCR reads via MiXCR and lists one record per CDR3 protein. Found here are around 100,000 distinct CDR3 sequences, 50% to 70% of them singletons; the top ten hold roughly 18%. No cell sorting was done before RNA was extracted from the tissue. This non-tumor lung sample came from over 3 cm beyond the tumor edge. Comment on this clonotype: What it binds is not known. One end of the junction is discordant with germline, which a read error may explain.

The length of the CDR3 is 11 residues. Whole-study findings and limits: Significantly higher TCR diversity was found in tumor than normal lung. Shorter survival was associated with higher TCR diversity in tumors. Normal lung showed higher cumulative top 100 clone frequency than tumor.

The material sequenced was distant non-tumor lung tissue. The chain couples TRBV12-3 or TRBV12-4 to TRBJ2-7; D remains unclear. This TCR derives from a man aged 25 to 40 with non-small cell lung cancer. The CDR3 is CASSFRYGQYF. In DNA form, the CDR3 reads TGTGCCAGCAGCTTTAGGTACGGGCAGTACTTC.